This entry concerns a single TCR beta chain. Its matching antigen is unknown. The data belong to a study of cytomegalovirus exposure and HLA in healthy donors. Whole-study results and caveats: TRBV6-2, TRBV6-3 and some other V segments were unresolvable in 87-base-pair reads. In a later analysis, TCR beta V- and J-gene trimming showed a link to a missense DCLRE1C variant.

A multiplex PCR was run with 60 Vbeta primers and 13 Jbeta primers. Repertoires were generated with immunoSEQ multiplex PCR, while TCRdb's copy carries only in-frame clones and drops some. The table shows about 110,000 clones, with roughly four fifths occurring only once. Germline CDR1 and CDR2: MNHEY and SMNVEV (reference sequence). The CDR3 covers 18 residues. V was pared by 4 bases and J by 5 bases, with 14 bases of the junction left unmatched. Sample: PBMCs. This TCR was recovered from a man aged 25 to 40 in good health and CMV-seropositive. J is TRBJ1-6 and V is TRBV27; 7 bases match TRBD1. The CDR3 reads CASSSNIQGSGDNSPLHF. The CDR3, as DNA: TGTGCCAGCAGTTCTAATATACAGGGGAGCGGCGATAATTCACCCCTCCACTTT.